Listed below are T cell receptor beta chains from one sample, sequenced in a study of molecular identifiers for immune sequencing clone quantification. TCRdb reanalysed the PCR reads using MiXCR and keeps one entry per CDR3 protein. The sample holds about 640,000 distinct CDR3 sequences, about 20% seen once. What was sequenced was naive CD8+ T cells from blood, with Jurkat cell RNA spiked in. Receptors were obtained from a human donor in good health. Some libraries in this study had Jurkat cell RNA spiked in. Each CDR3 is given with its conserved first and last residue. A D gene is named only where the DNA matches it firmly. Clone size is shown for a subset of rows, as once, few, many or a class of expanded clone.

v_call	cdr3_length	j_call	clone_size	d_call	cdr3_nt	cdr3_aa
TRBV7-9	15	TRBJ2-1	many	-	TGTGCCAGCAGCTTAGTTAGCGGAGCTTACAATGAGCAGTTCTTC	CASSLVSGAYNEQFF
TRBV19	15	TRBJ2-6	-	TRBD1	TGTGCCAGTAGGGCCACAGGGGCTGGGGCCAACGTCCTGACTTTC	CASRATGAGANVLTF
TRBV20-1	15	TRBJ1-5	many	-	TGCAGTGCGTCGGCGGCAGAAAATAGCAATCAGCCCCAGCATTTT	CSASAAENSNQPQHF
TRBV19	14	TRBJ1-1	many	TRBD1	TGTGCCAGTAGTGATCAGGGGGCACACACTGAAGCTTTCTTT	CASSDQGAHTEAFF
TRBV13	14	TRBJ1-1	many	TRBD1	TGTGCCAGCAGCTCAGGGGGTTGGACGGCTGAAGCTTTCTTT	CASSSGGWTAEAFF
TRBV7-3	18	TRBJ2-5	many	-	TGTGCCAGCAGCCCATACCGGGAACAAAACCCGAGTCAAGAGACCCAGTACTTC	CASSPYREQNPSQETQYF
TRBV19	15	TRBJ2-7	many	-	TGTGCCAGTAGTATAGACGAGAGACACTCCTACGAGCAGTACTTC	CASSIDERHSYEQYF
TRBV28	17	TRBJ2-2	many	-	TGTGCCAGCAGTTGGGCCCCCGGGGTTGGTGGCACCGGGGAGCTGTTTTTT	CASSWAPGVGGTGELFF
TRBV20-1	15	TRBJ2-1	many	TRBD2	TGCAGTGCTAGCAGCGGGGTAAGCTCCTACAATGAGCAGTTCTTC	CSASSGVSSYNEQFF
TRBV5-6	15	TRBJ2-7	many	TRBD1	TGTGCCAGCAGCTTGGATGCGGACAGGGGGTTCGAGCAGTACTTC	CASSLDADRGFEQYF
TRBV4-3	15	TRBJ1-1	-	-	TGCGCCAGCAGCCAACTCTCTCGGGGGGTGACTGAAGCTTTCTTT	CASSQLSRGVTEAFF
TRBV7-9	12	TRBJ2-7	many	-	TGTGCCAGCACCAGGATCTCCTACGAGCAGTACTTC	CASTRISYEQYF
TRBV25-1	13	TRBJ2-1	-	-	TGTGCCAGCAGTTATCAGGGGAGCGATGAGCAGTTCTTC	CASSYQGSDEQFF
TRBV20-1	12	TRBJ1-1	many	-	TGCAGTGCTAGACTAGGGAGTACTGAAGCTTTCTTT	CSARLGSTEAFF
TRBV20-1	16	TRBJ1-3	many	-	TGCAGTGCAGAAAAAAGAGCGGTCCAGGCTGGAAACACCATATATTTT	CSAEKRAVQAGNTIYF
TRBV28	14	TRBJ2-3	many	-	TGTGCCAGCGACAAGGAGGCCGGCACAGATACGCAGTATTTT	CASDKEAGTDTQYF
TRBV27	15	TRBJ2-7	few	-	TGTGCCAGCAGTTTGCGCGTAGCGGCTAACTACGAGCAGTACTTC	CASSLRVAANYEQYF
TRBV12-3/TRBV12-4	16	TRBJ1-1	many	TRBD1	TGTGCCAGCAGCCCCGGGGGTGAGGGGGCGGACACTGAAGCTTTCTTT	CASSPGGEGADTEAFF
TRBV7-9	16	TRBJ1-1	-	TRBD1	TGTGCCAGCAGCCCCCCCAGGGGGCAGATGAACACTGAAGCTTTCTTT	CASSPPRGQMNTEAFF
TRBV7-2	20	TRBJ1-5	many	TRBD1	TGTGCCAGCAACTTATTCCTCCGGGACAGGGCTTTGTACAGCAATCAGCCCCAGCATTTT	CASNLFLRDRALYSNQPQHF
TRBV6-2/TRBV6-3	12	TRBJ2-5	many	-	TGTGCCAGCAGTTATGACTTGGGGCCCCAGTACTTC	CASSYDLGPQYF
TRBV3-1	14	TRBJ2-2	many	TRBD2	TGTGCCAGCAGCCAAAGGACTAGCACCGGGGAGCTGTTTTTT	CASSQRTSTGELFF
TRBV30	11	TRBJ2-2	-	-	TGTGTCGCCGACGGAACCGGGGAGCTGTTTTTT	CVADGTGELFF
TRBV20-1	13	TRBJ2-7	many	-	TGCAGTGCTAGGGGGGACGGCCTCTACGAGCAGTACTTC	CSARGDGLYEQYF
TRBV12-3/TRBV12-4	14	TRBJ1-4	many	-	TGTGCCAGCAGGCCGGACGGAGTTAATGAAAAACTGTTTTTT	CASRPDGVNEKLFF
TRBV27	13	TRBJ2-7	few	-	TGTGCCAGCAGTTATGCCAGTAACTACGAGCAGTACTTC	CASSYASNYEQYF
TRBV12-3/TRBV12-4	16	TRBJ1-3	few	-	TGTGCCAGCACCAAGATTGCCGCAAGCTCTGGAAACACCATATATTTT	CASTKIAASSGNTIYF
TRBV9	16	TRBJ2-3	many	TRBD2	TGTGCCAGCAGCGTAGAGGCTAGCGGATACACAGATACGCAGTATTTT	CASSVEASGYTDTQYF
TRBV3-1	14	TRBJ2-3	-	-	TGTGCCAGCCCTCCCCGGCCTAGCACAGATACGCAGTATTTT	CASPPRPSTDTQYF
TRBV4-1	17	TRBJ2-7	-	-	TGCGCCAGCAGCCACAAACCTGGGACCGGTAGCTCCTACGAGCAGTACTTC	CASSHKPGTGSSYEQYF
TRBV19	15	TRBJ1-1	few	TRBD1	TGTGCCAGTACTTGGGGGGAGGGGGCAGCCACTGAAGCTTTCTTT	CASTWGEGAATEAFF
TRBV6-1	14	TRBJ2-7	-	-	TGTGCCAGCAGTGTACAGGCTGACTATTTAGAGCAGTACTTC	CASSVQADYLEQYF
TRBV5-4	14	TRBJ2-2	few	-	TGTGCCAGCAACGAGGGGGCGAACACCGGGGAGCTGTTTTTT	CASNEGANTGELFF
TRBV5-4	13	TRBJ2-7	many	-	TGTGCCAGCAGCTTGGCCGCCAGGGACGAGCAGTACTTC	CASSLAARDEQYF
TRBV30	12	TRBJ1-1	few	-	TGTGCCTGGAGTGTACCTTGGGGAATGGCTTTCTTT	CAWSVPWGMAFF
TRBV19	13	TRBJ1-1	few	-	TGTGCCAGTATGGGCGGAATTTTCTATGAAGCTTTCTTT	CASMGGIFYEAFF
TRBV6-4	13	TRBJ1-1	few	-	TGTGCCAGCAGTGAAGTCCCGACAGCCCTAGCTTTCTTT	CASSEVPTALAFF
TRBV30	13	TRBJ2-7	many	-	TGTGCCTGGAGTACACAGGGCACCTACGAGCAGTACTTC	CAWSTQGTYEQYF
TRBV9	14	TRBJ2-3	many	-	TGTGCCAGCAGCGACAGGTTTAGCACAGATACGCAGTATTTT	CASSDRFSTDTQYF
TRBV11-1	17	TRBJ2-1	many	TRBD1	TGTGCCAGCAGCCCCTGGACAGGAAGGAGCTCCTACAATGAGCAGTTCTTC	CASSPWTGRSSYNEQFF
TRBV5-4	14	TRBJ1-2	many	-	TGTGCCAGCAGCCTGGGCTACCAGGTAGAAGGCTACACCTTC	CASSLGYQVEGYTF
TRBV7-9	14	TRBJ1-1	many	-	TGTGCCAGCAGCTTAGTTACTCCGAACACTGAAGCTTTCTTT	CASSLVTPNTEAFF